This passage covers 5 T cell receptor beta chains from one sample sequenced in a study of glioma-infiltrating T cells after dendritic cell vaccination. Data came from immunoSEQ multiplex PCR; TCRdb stores just in-frame clones and leaves some out. Of around 89,000 clones listed, approximately 84% were seen once; the top ten hold 15% to 18%. The material was blood, obtained before dendritic cell vaccination. These receptors were collected from a human donor with glioblastoma.

The rearrangement links TRBV5-1 to TRBJ2-4; 7 bases align to TRBD1. This CDR3 region has 16 residues. With 3 bases clipped from V and 5 bases from J, the junction kept 11 bases outside the gene matches. Germline V lookup: CDR1 SGHRS, CDR2 YFSETQ. The CDR3 reads CASSSLGPGQQNIQYF. The DNA for the CDR3 is TGCGCCAGCAGCTCGCTCGGACCGGGACAGCAAAACATTCAGTACTTC.

The rearrangement joins TRBV29-1 to TRBJ2-7; 7 nucleotides agree with TRBD1. Germline loops: CDR1 SQVTM, CDR2 ANQGSEA. The CDR3 covers 16 residues. J gave up 4 bases and V 1 base, and 13 bases lay outside the gene matches. CDR3 coding DNA: TGCAGCGTTGAAGCGTCGTACAGGGGATTTCTGTACGAGCAGTACTTC. It yields the protein CSVEASYRGFLYEQYF.

The chain recombines TRBV15 with TRBJ1-5; D call uncertain. The CDR3 contains 16 residues. Trimming removed 0 bases from V and 0 bases from J, with 9 bases in between. Germline CDR1 and CDR2: LNHNV and YYDKDF (reference sequence). In DNA form, the CDR3 reads TGTGCCACCAGCAGAGATAGGAGAGTTAGCAATCAGCCCCAGCATTTT. It encodes CATSRDRRVSNQPQHF.

This sequence joins TRBV29-1 and TRBJ2-3; possible D gene TRBD2, 5 bases. Trimming took off 6 bases at V and 0 bases at J, with 13 bases between the two ends. CDR3 size: 14 residues. In germline, CDR1 is SQVTM, CDR2 ANQGSEA. CDR3 bases: TGCAGCGTCCCTCGGGGAACTAGCACAGATACGCAGTATTTT. This encodes CSVPRGTSTDTQYF.

The V gene is TRBV2, the J gene TRBJ2-2; D perhaps matches TRBD1 (6 bases). Between the trimmed V and J ends, which lost 6 bases and 4 bases, there was a span of 15 bases. Germline V CDR1 and CDR2: SNHLY, FYNNEI. CDR3 length: 15 amino acids. CDR3 in amino acids: CASSRNQGSTGELFF. The CDR3, as DNA: TGTGCCAGCAGCCGGAACCAGGGGTCCACCGGGGAGCTGTTTTTT.